This is a list of T cell receptor beta chains from one sample in a study of cytomegalovirus exposure and HLA in healthy donors. The table came from immunoSEQ multiplex PCR; TCRdb's copy has only in-frame clones and leaves some out. The sample lists over 150,000 clones, roughly 80% occurring once. Specimen: PBMCs. These receptors came from a woman between 45 and 60 years old in good health and CMV-seropositive. The CDR3 runs from the conserved cysteine through the conserved F or W. The D gene is left open where the match is weak. Expanded clones get a size class; other rows say once, few or many, or leave the size out.

clone_size,j_call,d_call,v_call,cdr3_nt,cdr3_aa
NA,TRBJ1-5,NA,TRBV18,TGTGCCAGCTCACCAGAGGGTAATCAGCCCCAGCATTTT,CASSPEGNQPQHF
NA,TRBJ2-7,NA,TRBV10-3,TGTGCCATCAGTGAGTCAAAGGGGGCCTACGAGCAGTACTTC,CAISESKGAYEQYF
once,TRBJ2-3,NA,TRBV1,TGCATCGGGTGGATCTCAACTTGGAAAGATACGCAGTATTTT,CIGWISTWKDTQYF
NA,TRBJ1-1,NA,TRBV28,TGTGCCAGCAGTCCATTAACCGGGTACATGAACACTGAAGCTTTCTTT,CASSPLTGYMNTEAFF
NA,TRBJ1-2,NA,TRBV19,TGTGCCAGCTTAAACAGGGATGTTAACTATGGCTACACCTTC,CASLNRDVNYGYTF
NA,TRBJ2-5,TRBD2,TRBV2,TGTGCCAGCAGTACGCGAGGCCGGCTAGCGGGGAAGTACTTC,CASSTRGRLAGKYF
NA,TRBJ2-5,NA,TRBV11-2,TGTGCCAGCAGCTTAGATCCTGGACAGCCAGGGGAGACCCAGTACTTC,CASSLDPGQPGETQYF
NA,TRBJ2-7,NA,TRBV6-5,TGTGCCAGTAGACGGGAACGCGAGCAGTACTTC,CASRREREQYF
NA,TRBJ2-1,NA,TRBV4-1,TGCGCCAGCAGCCAAGGCCCGGGATCCTACAATGAGCAGTTCTTC,CASSQGPGSYNEQFF
NA,TRBJ1-5,NA,TRBV10-3,TGTGCCATCAGTCCAAGCCTGGATCAGCCCCAGCATTTT,CAISPSLDQPQHF
NA,TRBJ1-6,NA,TRBV28,TGTGCCAGCAAGCAGGCCTCAGGTCGTACGCCCCTCCACTTT,CASKQASGRTPLHF
few,TRBJ1-5,TRBD1,TRBV2,TGTGCCAGCAGTGATCTCTCACTCTCAGGGGGCGGTCAGCCCCAGCATTTT,CASSDLSLSGGGQPQHF
NA,TRBJ2-7,TRBD1,TRBV27,TGTGCCAGCAGTCGCCCGGGACAGAGCTCCTACGAGCAGTACTTC,CASSRPGQSSYEQYF
NA,TRBJ2-7,NA,TRBV7-9,TGTGCCAGCAGCTTAGGCGGCGGAGTCTACGAGCAGTACTTC,CASSLGGGVYEQYF
NA,TRBJ2-3,NA,TRBV11-2,TGTGCCAGCAGTTTCCGACTGACAGATACGCAGTATTTT,CASSFRLTDTQYF
few,TRBJ1-5,NA,TRBV7-9,TGTGCCAGCAGCTTAGGGACACCTTATAGCAATCAGCCCCAGCATTTT,CASSLGTPYSNQPQHF
once,TRBJ1-3,NA,TRBV28,TGTGCCAGCAGTCCGGGGACTCCTGGAAACACCATATATTTT,CASSPGTPGNTIYF
NA,TRBJ1-2,TRBD1,TRBV10-3,TGTGCCATCAGTCCCTCCGGACAGGAAGATGGCTACACCTTC,CAISPSGQEDGYTF
few,TRBJ1-5,NA,TRBV15,TGTGCCACCAACTACGGAGGATGCATCAATCAGCCCCAGCATTTT,CATNYGGCINQPQHF
NA,TRBJ2-3,NA,TRBV2,TGTGCCAGCAGAGGACAGTCCTACAGCACAGATACGCAGTATTTT,CASRGQSYSTDTQYF
NA,TRBJ2-3,NA,TRBV11-2,TGTGCCAGCAGCTTGGGACAAGATACGCAGTATTTT,CASSLGQDTQYF
once,TRBJ1-1,TRBD1,TRBV2,TGTGCCAGCAGCGAGCGACAGGGAGCTTTCTTT,CASSERQGAFF
NA,TRBJ1-6,TRBD1,TRBV28,TGTGCCAGCAGTCGGGACAGCCGAGATAATTCACCCCTCCACTTT,CASSRDSRDNSPLHF
NA,TRBJ2-3,TRBD2,TRBV13,TGTGCCAGCAGCTTAGGCCTTTTGGCGGGGGGGTCCACAGATACGCAGTATTTT,CASSLGLLAGGSTDTQYF
NA,TRBJ1-4,TRBD1,TRBV10-3,TGTGCCATCAGCGGGGACAGGGGCCGGGGTGAAAAACTGTTTTTT,CAISGDRGRGEKLFF
few,TRBJ2-1,NA,TRBV19,TGTGCCAGTAGTGGGGCTCCCACTGATGAGCAGTTCTTC,CASSGAPTDEQFF
NA,TRBJ2-7,NA,TRBV27,TGTGCCAGCAGTCCCGCAGGGCTGCACGAGCAGTACTTC,CASSPAGLHEQYF
once,TRBJ2-7,NA,TRBV6-1,TGTGCCAGCACGGGTTACGAGCAGTACTTC,CASTGYEQYF
NA,TRBJ2-3,NA,TRBV10-1,TGCGCCAGCAGTGAGTCCCGGACATTCCGCACAGATACGCAGTATTTT,CASSESRTFRTDTQYF
NA,TRBJ2-1,TRBD2,TRBV7-9,TGTGCCAGCAGCGACCTGGGACTAGTGACCTACAATGAGCAGTTCTTC,CASSDLGLVTYNEQFF
NA,TRBJ1-5,TRBD1,TRBV6-1,TGTGCCAGCAGTCTTTCCAGGGGGAGCAATCAGCCCCAGCATTTT,CASSLSRGSNQPQHF
NA,TRBJ2-2,NA,TRBV5-1,TGCGCCAGCAGCTTGGTCGGCGGGAACACCGGGGAGCTGTTTTTT,CASSLVGGNTGELFF
NA,TRBJ1-2,TRBD1,TRBV2,TGTGCCAGCAGGCCCGGGACAGGGATAGGTGGCTACACCTTC,CASRPGTGIGGYTF
NA,TRBJ1-2,NA,TRBV7-9,TGTGCCAGCAGCCCAGAGGGGGGGCGGTCTTATGGCTACACCTTC,CASSPEGGRSYGYTF
NA,TRBJ2-1,TRBD2,TRBV4-1,TGCGCCAGCAGCTCCGGGACTAGGAGCCCTCAGGGCAATGAGCAGTTCTTC,CASSSGTRSPQGNEQFF
NA,TRBJ2-7,TRBD2,TRBV6-5,TGTGCCAGCAAGGGACTAGCGGGAGAGTACGAGCAGTACTTC,CASKGLAGEYEQYF
NA,TRBJ1-3,TRBD1,TRBV2,TGTGCCAGCAAGGTGGGACAGGTCCGAAACACCATATATTTT,CASKVGQVRNTIYF
once,TRBJ2-5,TRBD2,TRBV7-9,TGTGCCAGCAGCTCCTTAGCGGGAGACGAGACCCAGTACTTC,CASSSLAGDETQYF
few,TRBJ1-2,NA,TRBV15,TGTGCCACCAGCAGAGGGACAGCTAACTATGGCTACACCTTC,CATSRGTANYGYTF
NA,TRBJ2-5,TRBD1,TRBV28,TGTGCCAGCAGTCTAGGGGGCGCCCAGTACTTC,CASSLGGAQYF
NA,TRBJ1-2,NA,TRBV6-5,TGTGCCAGCAGTTCCCCCCCCTCCTATGGCTACACCTTC,CASSSPPSYGYTF
NA,TRBJ2-6,NA,TRBV19,TGTGCCAGTAGTATCATCGGTCGGTCTGGGGCCAACGTCCTGACTTTC,CASSIIGRSGANVLTF
NA,TRBJ2-7,TRBD2,TRBV5-4,TGTGCCAGCAGCCTATTGGGACTAGCGGGAGACGAGCAGTACTTC,CASSLLGLAGDEQYF
NA,TRBJ2-7,TRBD2,TRBV7-6,TGTGCCAGCAGCTTAGGTCAACTAGCGGGAGGTCACGAGCAGTACTTC,CASSLGQLAGGHEQYF
NA,TRBJ2-7,NA,TRBV15,TGTGCCACCAGCAGAGACAGGGGACCTTACGAGCAGTACTTC,CATSRDRGPYEQYF
few,TRBJ2-1,NA,TRBV6-6,TGTGCCAGCAGCCTTTACAATGAGCAGTTCTTC,CASSLYNEQFF
NA,TRBJ2-5,TRBD2,TRBV7-8,TGTGCCAGCAGCTTATTTAGCGGGAGTGAGACCCAGTACTTC,CASSLFSGSETQYF
NA,TRBJ2-6,TRBD2,TRBV5-4,TGTGCCAGCAGCATTAGTGCGGGAGGCGATCTTTTTGGGGCCAACGTCCTGACTTTC,CASSISAGGDLFGANVLTF
NA,TRBJ2-7,TRBD2,TRBV18,TGTGCCAGCTCCTTAGCGGGTACTAGCGGGATCTCCTACGAGCAGTACTTC,CASSLAGTSGISYEQYF
NA,TRBJ2-7,TRBD1,TRBV11-2,TGTGCCAGCAGCTACGGACAGGGACTCTCGAGGGAGCAGTACTTC,CASSYGQGLSREQYF
NA,TRBJ2-4,NA,TRBV18,TGTGCCAGCTCACCACCGACAATACAGGAAAACATTCAGTACTTC,CASSPPTIQENIQYF
NA,TRBJ2-3,NA,TRBV28,TGTGCCAGCAGTTATAGCGGCACAGATACGCAGTATTTT,CASSYSGTDTQYF
once,TRBJ2-1,TRBD2,TRBV28,TGTGCCAGCAGTTATACATGGACTAGCGGGACCTACAATGAGCAGTTCTTC,CASSYTWTSGTYNEQFF
NA,TRBJ1-2,NA,TRBV6-5,TGTGCCAGCAGACCACAGGGTTTCTATGGCTACACCTTC,CASRPQGFYGYTF
NA,TRBJ2-1,TRBD2,TRBV5-4,TGTGCCAGCAGCTTGGGGCGGGGGGGGGAGAATGAGCAGTTCTTC,CASSLGRGGENEQFF